This TCR beta chain was profiled in a study of cytomegalovirus exposure and HLA in healthy donors. Study-wide results and limits: Association of 16,951 TCR beta sequences with HLA alleles was found at 0.05 false discovery rate in a later analysis.

CDR1 and CDR2 (germline): GTSNPN, SVGIG (reference sequence). CDR3 length equals 14 residues. J was trimmed by 8 bases and V by 3 bases; bases with no gene match: 11. As regards this clone: Its specificity is unknown.

PCR used 60 Vbeta primers and 13 Jbeta primers. Only in-frame clones appear in the TCRdb table, and some are missing; sequencing was by immunoSEQ multiplex PCR. Altogether around 210,000 clones are present, roughly 84% being singletons, with the ten largest covering around 1.7%. Specimen: PBMCs. V gene TRBV30 combines with J gene TRBJ1-2; 8 nucleotides align to TRBD1. The TCR sequence derives from a man aged 50-60 years in good health and CMV-seronegative. The chain's CDR3 is CAWSPILTGGGYTF. The CDR3, as DNA: TGTGCCTGGAGCCCAATCCTCACAGGGGGGGGCTACACCTTC. The full variable domain, with the rest looked up from reference TRBV30 and TRBJ1-2, is SQTIHQWPATLVQPVGSPLSLECTVEGTSNPNLYWYRQAAGRGLQLLFYSVGIGQISSEVPQNLSASRPQDRQFILSSKKLLLSDSGFYLCAWSPILTGGGYTFGSGTRLTVV.